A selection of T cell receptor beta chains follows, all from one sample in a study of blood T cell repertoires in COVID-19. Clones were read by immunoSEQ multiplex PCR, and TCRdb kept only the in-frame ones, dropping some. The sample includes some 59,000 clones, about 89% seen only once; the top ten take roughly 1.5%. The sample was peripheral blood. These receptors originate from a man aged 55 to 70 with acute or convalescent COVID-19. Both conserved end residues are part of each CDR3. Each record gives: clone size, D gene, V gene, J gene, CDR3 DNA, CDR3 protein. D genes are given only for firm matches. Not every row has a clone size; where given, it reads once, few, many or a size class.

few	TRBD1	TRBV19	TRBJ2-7	TGTGCCAGTAGTGCAGGGACAGGGGGCTACGAGCAGTACTTC	CASSAGTGGYEQYF
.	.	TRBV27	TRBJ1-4	TGTGCCAGCAGTTCCGAGGGGGCAACTAATGAAAAACTGTTTTTT	CASSSEGATNEKLFF
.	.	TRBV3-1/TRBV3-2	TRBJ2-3	TGTGCCAGCAGCCAAGATAGAAGCGGGAGCACAGATACGCAGTATTTT	CASSQDRSGSTDTQYF
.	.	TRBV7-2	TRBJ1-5	TGTGCCAGCAGCTTAGGCAGGAGCAATCAGCCCCAGCATTTT	CASSLGRSNQPQHF
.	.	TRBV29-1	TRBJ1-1	TGCAGCGTTGAAGCGCGGGGGAACACTGAAGCTTTCTTT	CSVEARGNTEAFF
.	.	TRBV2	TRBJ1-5	TGTGCCAGCAGCTTGACAGTAGATAGCAATCAGCCCCAGCATTTT	CASSLTVDSNQPQHF
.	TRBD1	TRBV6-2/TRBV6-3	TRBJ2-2	TGTGCCAGCAGTTACAATACGGGGGACAGGGGTGTGTACACCGGGGAGCTGTTTTTT	CASSYNTGDRGVYTGELFF
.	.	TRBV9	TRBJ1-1	TGTGCCAGCAGCGTAGCCGGCGGTAGGACTGAAGCTTTCTTT	CASSVAGGRTEAFF
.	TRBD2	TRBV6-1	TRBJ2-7	TGTGCCAGCAGTGAGATAGCGGGGAGATCTTACGAGCAGTACTTC	CASSEIAGRSYEQYF
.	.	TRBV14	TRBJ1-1	TGTGCCAGCAGCCAAGGGTTACAGAGCAACACTGAAGCTTTCTTT	CASSQGLQSNTEAFF
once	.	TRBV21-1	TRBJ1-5	TGTGCCAGCAGCAAAGAAGGGGACAGGGGGAGCTTGCGTCTTCATCAGCCCCAGCATTTT	CASSKEGDRGSLRLHQPQHF
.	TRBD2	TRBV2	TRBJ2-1	TGTGCCAGCAGTGATAGACTAGCAAAATGGTCCCACGAGCAGTTCTTC	CASSDRLAKWSHEQFF
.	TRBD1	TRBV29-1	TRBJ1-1	TGCAGCGTTTACAGGGGATTAAACACTGAAGCTTTCTTT	CSVYRGLNTEAFF
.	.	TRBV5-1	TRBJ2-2	TGCGCCAGCAGCTTCAAGTCGGACACCGGGGAGCTGTTTTTT	CASSFKSDTGELFF
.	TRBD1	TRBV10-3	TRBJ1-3	TGTGCCATCAGTGGGGGACAGGGCCTCTCGTCGAACACCATATATTTT	CAISGGQGLSSNTIYF
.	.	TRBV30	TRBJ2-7	TGTGCCTGGAGTGTATCGGGAGCATCCGAGCAGTACTTC	CAWSVSGASEQYF
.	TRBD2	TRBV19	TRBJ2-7	TGTGCCAGTAGTAGGGGGGCTGCTAGCGGGGGCACCAGTGCGAATGAGCAGTACTTC	CASSRGAASGGTSANEQYF